Listed here is a single TCR beta chain. No cognate antigen has been identified for it. From cysteine to phenylalanine, the CDR3 is 13 amino acids long. Of all the DNA, just the CDR3 is kept, 39 bases in frame from base 1. For this chain, trimming is 5 bases at the V end and 0 bases at the J end, and the number of junction bases without a gene match is 1. Taken from the germline V gene (reference sequence), the CDR1 and CDR2 loops are SEHNR and FQNEAQ. The method behind the library was the immunoSEQ multiplex PCR assay. For the multiplex PCR, a mixture combining 60 forward primers for TCR Vbeta segments and 13 reverse primers for TCR Jbeta segments was used. A multiplex PCR assay on genomic DNA amplified the CDR3 region of rearranged TCR beta genes. On the Illumina HiSeq System, the amplified TCR beta libraries were sequenced as 87-base-pair reads. As for how the authors treated the data: Across the 600 to 700 repertoires, a later analysis counted roughly 84 million unique TCR beta chains, approximately 10 million of which were shared by at least two donors. A nearest-neighbor algorithm error-corrected the raw reads and collapsed the reads into unique sequences, merging closely related sequences to remove PCR and sequencing errors. To assign V, D and J gene segments, CDR3 sequences were aligned to IMGT reference sequences. Each retained sequence needed at least a six-nucleotide match to both a V gene segment and a J gene segment. A rearrangement was called productive if the CDR3 had no stop codons and remained in frame with V and J, and every other rearrangement was called non-productive. Following IMGT convention, CDR3 was defined as the stretch from the second conserved V-encoded cysteine up to the conserved J-encoded phenylalanine. Sequences without an unambiguous match to a single V gene segment were excluded from the earlier analysis of approximately 600 of the donors. An earlier analysis of fewer than 750 of the donors called V segments functional above 56.7% productive rearrangements and segregating when the between-donor standard deviation exceeded 5%. To diagnose cytomegalovirus status from the catalog of TCR beta chain sequences, a statistical classification framework was built. In a later analysis, V and J genes were assigned by comparing TCR nucleotide sequences against IMGT/GENE-DB human TR gene sequences. A later analysis assigned CDR3 sequences and most-parsimonious VDJ recombination scenarios with the TCRdist pipeline. In a later analysis, every TCR beta chain was defined by the combination of its CDR3 amino acid sequence and its V-gene family, and reads without a unique V-gene family were dropped. To address suspected cross-contamination and a sequencing artifact, a later analysis removed several hundred highly shared, low-generation-probability nucleotide sequences. In a later analysis, a clonal expansion index was calculated for each public chain from normalized within-repertoire ranks of inferred template counts. In a later analysis, generation probabilities were computed with a VDJ recombination model fitted to out-of-frame rearrangements, and the resulting probabilities were checked against IGoR. A later analysis scored TCR-TCR, TCR-HLA and TCR-CMV co-occurrence with hypergeometric tests, applying a repertoire-size bias correction to TCR pairs. In a later analysis, false discovery rates were estimated by permuting HLA or CMV assignments 20 times. A later analysis grouped co-occurring TCRs with DBSCAN, adding TCRdist sequence similarity when clustering within HLA-allele-positive subsets. Repertoires with fewer than 30,000 or more than 120,000 public chains were left out of co-occurrence clustering, as were a few repertoires with anomalous nucleotide sharing. The table comes from immuneACCESS by way of TCRdb, which keeps in-frame sequences with V and J called. Part of the clones is missing from these tables; in studies checked, under half for an unresolved V gene and the rest for unknown reasons. That table is the source of V, J and clone size, and D and trimming were worked out from the DNA. The record for this sample contains 150,000 to 200,000 clones. The top ten constitute 0.79% of the sample.

This sample was included in a study of cytomegalovirus exposure and HLA in healthy donors (dated by TCRdb to about 2017). Regarding the complete study: An earlier analysis of several hundred of the donors reported about 300 Gb of sequence data and 95 million to 120 million unique TCR beta sequences obtained from approximately 180 million T cells. Roughly 300 gigabases of sequencing data and 80 million or so unique TCR sequences were included in an early release covering under 650 HLA-typed donors. Among the approximately 400 genotyped donors, 81% belonged to the genetic ancestry cluster associated with self-reported Caucasian donors. The aim of the study was to test whether cataloging public T cell receptors could identify signatures of past pathogen exposure. The T cell repertoires of several hundred subjects were profiled by immunosequencing and related to cytomegalovirus serostatus. Along with the roughly 700-subject first cohort, a separate validation cohort of over 90 different subjects was used. To predict cytomegalovirus infection status, the study combined high-throughput TCR immunosequencing, statistical association of individual TCRs with disease status, and machine learning. A later analysis re-analyzed previously published TCR beta repertoires from about 730 donors and added high-resolution HLA genotyping to study TCR occurrence patterns. Rather than using new phenotypic data, the later analysis identified candidate immune exposures from TCR beta sequences and from how often those sequences occurred across donors. An earlier analysis of 450 to 750 of the donors used high-throughput TCR beta sequencing to judge whether each TCR beta V gene segment behaved as functional or pseudogenic. Donor age, sex, ethnicity and CMV serostatus were compiled alongside the repertoire data. In a later genetic analysis, genome-wide SNP genotypes for about three fifths of the roughly 670 donors were used, and that subset was treated as a discovery cohort. Every repertoire in the discovery cohort had been generated on one and the same sequencing platform. HLA typing covered class I and class II loci at four-digit resolution. Typing coverage varied by locus: roughly 620-640 donors for A, B, C, DRB1 and DQB1; roughly 510 for DQA1; approximately 570 for DPA1; approximately 470 for DPB1. About 5 DR-DQ haplotypes were handled as single units for association and clustering, since linkage in the cohort was strong. Among 398 genotyped donors of the cohort, an average of about 240,000 unique TCR beta nucleotide sequences were sequenced per donor, around a sixth of them non-productive.

Broader findings and caveats from the paper: A few of the identified cytomegalovirus-associated TCR beta chains were confirmed in vitro to be specific for cytomegalovirus antigens. While some public TCRs were present in many individuals, most TCR sequences turned up only very rarely across donors. In a later analysis, TCR association rates were found to vary across HLA loci, with the most associated TCRs seen for DRB1 alleles and the fewest for HLA-C alleles. In a later analysis, HLA-associated TCR beta chains showed more clonal expansion and lower generation probabilities than non-associated chains that were equally common. Because HLA typing was missing for some donors at each locus, association tests included only the typed subset. In this cohort, only TCR beta chains were sequenced, and detectable features were limited by the absence of alpha or paired-chain data. A further reported finding was that TCR beta sequences accurately predicted the HLA-A and HLA-B alleles for most subjects in the first cohort. A later analysis associated some 17,000 TCR beta sequences with specific HLA alleles at a false discovery rate of 0.05. Linkage disequilibrium might explain the correlated functional status among segregating V segments, but an unknown experimental factor could not be ruled out. In a later analysis, several top co-occurrence clusters were reported to appear linked to parvovirus B19, influenza, CMV and Epstein-Barr virus. CMV serostatus was the only immune exposure information available for the cohort. Cytomegalovirus status was reported to be diagnosed by the classifier with high specificity and sensitivity in both the original and validation cohorts. It was suggested by the authors that the approach could potentially be generalized to other disease states and immunological phenotypes. The study listed 150 to 200 TCR beta chains as associated with cytomegalovirus. A cluster of highly shared sequence variants was judged likely to be a technical artifact of the sequencing pipeline. Assigning TCR associations to individual alleles was difficult when HLA alleles, especially DR and DQ, strongly co-occurred. Most CMV-associated TCR beta chains appeared to be HLA-restricted in a later analysis, and the HLA associations seemed to be driven largely by CMV exposure. V-gene and J-gene trimming of TCR beta chains was associated with a missense DCLRE1C variant in a later genetic analysis, and the association was replicated in an independent cohort. Some IMGT-functional V segments, including TRBV6-2 and TRBV6-3, could not be told apart with the 87-base-pair reads, so those segments were excluded. According to a later genetic analysis, donors in an Asian-associated ancestry cluster had fewer N-insertions in productive TCRs than the approximately 650-donor mean. In an earlier analysis of fewer than 750 of the donors, most TCR beta V segments were observed in productive rearrangements about 87% or about 30% of the time, broadly matching IMGT annotations. Sequencing depth was assumed to be roughly uniform across donors in the presence/absence analyses, though that assumption may not hold. The earlier analysis of fewer than 750 of the donors excluded fewer than 20 rarely observed V segments, including chromosome 9 orphons, because counts were too low.

In total, approximately 700 healthy bone marrow donors made up the cohort. At the time of sampling, every cohort member was nominally healthy, though immune exposures that went unrecorded were likely present. The donor was CMV seropositive and belonged to the group of more than 250 seropositive cohort members. A peripheral blood sample was provided by each donor, and peripheral blood mononuclear cells were used for TCR beta sequencing. The Qiagen DNeasy Blood Extraction Kit was used to extract genomic DNA from the blood cell samples. The source of this sequence is a woman under 30 in good health and CMV-seropositive. Sequenced: PBMCs. The chain couples TRBV7-9 to TRBJ2-7; TRBD1 lines up with 7 middle nucleotides. The CDR3 region: CASSRDSSYEQYF. The DNA sequence is TGTGCCAGCAGCCGGGACAGCTCCTACGAGCAGTACTTC.